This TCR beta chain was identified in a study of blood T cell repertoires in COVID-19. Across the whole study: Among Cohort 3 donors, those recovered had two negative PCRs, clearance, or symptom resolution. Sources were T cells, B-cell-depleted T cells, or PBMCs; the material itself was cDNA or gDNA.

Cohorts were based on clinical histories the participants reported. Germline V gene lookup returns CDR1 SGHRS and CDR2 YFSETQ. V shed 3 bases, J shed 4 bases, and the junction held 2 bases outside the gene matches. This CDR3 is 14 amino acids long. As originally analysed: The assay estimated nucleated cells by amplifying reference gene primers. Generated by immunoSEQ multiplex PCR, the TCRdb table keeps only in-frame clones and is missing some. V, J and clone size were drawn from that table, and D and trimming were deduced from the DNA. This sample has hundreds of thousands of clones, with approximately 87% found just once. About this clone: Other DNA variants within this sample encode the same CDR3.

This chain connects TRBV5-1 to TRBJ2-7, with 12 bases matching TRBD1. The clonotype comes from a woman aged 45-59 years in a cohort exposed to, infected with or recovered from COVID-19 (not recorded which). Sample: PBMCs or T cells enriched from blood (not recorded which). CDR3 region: CASSSGQGAYEQYF. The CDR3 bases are TGCGCCAGCAGCTCGGGACAGGGGGCATACGAGCAGTACTTC. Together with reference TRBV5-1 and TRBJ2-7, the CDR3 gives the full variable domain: KAGVTQTPRYLIKTRGQQVTLSCSPISGHRSVSWYQQTPGQGLQFLFEYFSETQRNKGNFPGRFSGRQFSNSRSEMNVSTLELGDSALYLCASSSGQGAYEQYFGPGTRLTVT.